The 27 T cell receptor beta chains reported below all come from one sample, sequenced in a study of T-cell memory formation after mild COVID-19. Each CDR3 protein is one row after TCRdb ran MiXCR on the 5' RACE reads. The sample includes just over 300,000 distinct CDR3 sequences, approximately 20% of them seen just once. The sample taken for sequencing was PBMCs or a T cell subset sorted from them (not recorded which). The receptors originated from a man aged 18 to 29 who had mild COVID-19 (a few samples of this study predate the infection). Cell type and time point are not known.

The chain employs TRBV30 and TRBJ2-7; no clear D. The germline V gene encodes CDR1 GTSNPN and CDR2 SVGIG (reference sequence). The CDR3 runs 12 residues. V shed 2 bases and J shed 1 base, with 6 bases lying between them. The CDR3 is CAWSLTSYEQYF. The CDR3, as DNA: TGTGCCTGGAGTCTGACTTCCTACGAGCAGTACTTC.

V and J are TRBV6-5 and TRBJ2-3; D call uncertain. This CDR3 spans 13 amino acids. CDR1 and CDR2 (germline): MNHEY, SVGAGI. V lost 6 bases and J lost 0, with 7 bases in between. The CDR3 region has the DNA TGTGCCAGCAGAAAGAGTAGCACAGATACGCAGTATTTT. Translation: CASRKSSTDTQYF.

This clonotype was seen a few times. The rearrangement links TRBV2 to TRBJ2-5; D might be TRBD2 (6 bases). Germline CDR1 SNHLY, CDR2 FYNNEI. This CDR3 is built from 13 residues. Trimming left V 8 bases short and J 5 bases short, with 15 bases between. CDR3 sequence reads: CASGPRLAETQYF. The DNA of the CDR3 is TGTGCCAGCGGACCTCGGCTAGCGGAGACCCAGTACTTC.

The rearrangement joins TRBV5-5 to TRBJ1-3; a weak D match, TRBD1 (6 bases). Germline lookup yields CDR1 SGHKS and CDR2 YYEKEE (reference sequence). The CDR3 consists of 16 residues. Trimming cost V 4 bases and J 3 bases, with 17 bases left between them. The CDR3 DNA follows: TGTGCCAGCAGCAAACACGACACAGGGTATGGAAACACCATATATTTT. Protein sequence: CASSKHDTGYGNTIYF.

V gene TRBV7-8 combines with J gene TRBJ2-2; D not certain. The V gene lost 8 bases and the J gene lost 6 bases, with 16 bases spanning the gap. This CDR3 spans 14 amino acids. From germline, CDR1 is SGHVS and CDR2 FQNEAQ. In DNA form, the CDR3 reads TGTGCCAGCCTCCTTGGGGTAATGGCCGGGGAGCTGTTTTTT. The encoded protein is CASLLGVMAGELFF. The full variable domain, with the rest looked up from reference TRBV7-8 and TRBJ2-2, is GAGVSQSPRYKVAKRGQDVALRCDPISGHVSLFWYQQALGQGPEFLTYFQNEAQLDKSGLPSDRFFAERPEGSVSTLKIQRTQQEDSAVYLCASLLGVMAGELFFGEGSRLTVL.

This clonotype was observed a few times. The chain couples TRBV12-3 or TRBV12-4 to TRBJ2-1, with unresolved D. V lost 2 bases and J 5 bases, leaving 7 bases between the germline ends. The CDR3 loop spans 13 amino acids. The CDR3 DNA sequence: TGTGCCAGCAGTTTATCCAGACACAATGAGCAGTTCTTC. Encoded protein: CASSLSRHNEQFF.

This clonotype was observed many times. CDR3 amino acids: CTSSVGTSGGQTDTQYF. The CDR3 nucleotides read TGCACCAGCAGCGTAGGGACTAGCGGGGGGCAGACAGATACGCAGTATTTT. The chain carries TRBV1 and TRBJ2-3; TRBD2, as called in the table, went unchecked against the DNA. TRBV1 is deemed a pseudogene. This CDR3 has 17 amino acids.

This clonotype was detected many times. The V gene is TRBV12-3 or TRBV12-4, the J gene TRBJ2-2, with 8 bases lining up with TRBD1. This CDR3 region has 14 residues. The V segment lost 7 bases and the J segment 6 bases; nucleotides outside the gene matches: 7. This CDR3 is CASTWTGRPGELFF. DNA of the CDR3: TGTGCCAGCACCTGGACAGGGCGGCCCGGGGAGCTGTTTTTT.

The J gene is TRBJ2-5, the V gene TRBV5-1, with D perhaps given as TRBD1 or TRBD2 (5 bases each). This CDR3 contains 14 residues. Trimming stripped 3 bases from V and 5 bases from J, with 14 bases between. Germline V gene lookup returns CDR1 SGHRS and CDR2 YFSETQ. CDR3 region: CASSYGTRGETQYF. CDR3 nucleotide sequence: TGCGCCAGCAGCTACGGGACCCGAGGGGAGACCCAGTACTTC.

The V and J genes are TRBV21-1 and TRBJ1-2. TRBV21-1 is a documented pseudogene. The CDR3 length is 15 residues. In DNA, the CDR3 is TGTGCCAGCACCACCTCGGACCCAAACAACTATGGCTACACCTTC. This gives the protein CASTTSDPNNYGYTF.

This clonotype has a handful of counts. The chain is built from TRBV20-1 and TRBJ2-5; D might be TRBD2 (5 bases). The CDR3 runs to 11 residues. V was cut by 7 bases and J by 5 bases, with 11 bases left in between. Looked up from germline, CDR1 is DFQATT and CDR2 is SNEGSKA (reference sequence). CDR3 sequence reads: CSGQRGETQYF. The CDR3 DNA is TGCAGTGGTCAGCGAGGGGAGACCCAGTACTTC.

The chain joins TRBV7-9 to TRBJ2-7, with D perhaps given as TRBD1 or TRBD2 (5 bases each). V shed 5 bases and J shed 2 bases, with 16 bases lying between them. Per the germline V gene, CDR1 is SEHNR and CDR2 is FQNEAQ (reference sequence). The CDR3 is 15 amino acids. CDR3 bases: TGTGCCAGCAGCCAGCAGGCAGGGACCCCCTACGAGCAGTACTTC. It codes for CASSQQAGTPYEQYF.

This clonotype turned up a few times. CDR3 region: CASSHDRGLYEQYF. In nucleotides, the CDR3 is TGCGCCAGCAGCCACGACAGGGGGCTGTACGAGCAGTACTTC. The V gene is TRBV4-1, the J gene TRBJ2-7; 10 nucleotides line up with TRBD1. CDR3 length: 14 amino acids. The V and J ends lost 3 bases and 4 bases, in that order; junction bases with no gene match: 3. The germline CDR1 and CDR2 sequences are MGHRA and YSYEKL.

This rearrangement joins TRBV20-1 to TRBJ1-1; tentative D call: TRBD1 (5 bases). This CDR3 spans 13 amino acids. With 6 bases removed from V and 3 bases from J, the gap between germline ends came to 14 bases. Germline CDR1 is DFQATT and CDR2 is SNEGSKA (reference sequence). The CDR3 sequence: CSAQGMVDTEAFF. CDR3 sequence (DNA): TGCAGTGCGCAGGGCATGGTGGACACTGAAGCTTTCTTT.

This chain joins TRBV4-2 and TRBJ2-5; the match to TRBD2 covers 11 bases. CDR1 and CDR2 (germline): LGHNA, YNFKEQ. The CDR3 is 16 amino acids. Germline trimming cut 4 bases from V and 5 bases from J; bases unmatched to any gene: 9. CDR3 loop: CASSRLSGGAGETQYF. CDR3 in DNA: TGTGCCAGCAGCCGCCTTAGCGGGGGGGCCGGGGAGACCCAGTACTTC.

The rearrangement links TRBV20-1 to TRBJ2-7; TRBD1 agrees at 9 bases. Looked up from germline, CDR1 is DFQATT and CDR2 is SNEGSKA (reference sequence). The V segment lost 6 bases and the J segment 2 bases; nucleotides outside the gene matches: 2. CDR3 size: 12 residues. CDR3 sequence: CSAGQGTYEQYF. Here the CDR3 DNA reads TGCAGTGCGGGACAGGGCACCTACGAGCAGTACTTC.

This clonotype occurred many times. The gene calls are TRBV7-9 and TRBJ2-4; 10 positions match TRBD1. The V segment lost 5 bases and the J segment 8 bases; nucleotides outside the gene matches: 12. Germline values: CDR1 SEHNR, CDR2 FQNEAQ (reference sequence). The CDR3 runs to 16 residues. DNA for the CDR3: TGTGCCAGCAGCCCCGGACAGGGGGGAACCTTCTACATTCAGTACTTC. Protein: CASSPGQGGTFYIQYF.

This chain connects TRBV28 to TRBJ1-2; tentative D call: TRBD1 (5 bases). V lost 6 bases to trimming and J lost 4 bases, with 9 bases between them. The CDR3 is made up of 12 amino acids. The germline V gene encodes CDR1 MDHEN and CDR2 SYDVKM. The CDR3 DNA is TGTGCCAGCAGCCGGGGACTCTATGGCTACACCTTC. Encoded protein: CASSRGLYGYTF.

This clonotype appeared a few times. A clone one base away is much larger, so this may be a read error. The CDR3: CASSFNYNEQFF. DNA for the CDR3: TGTGCCAGCAGCTTCAACTACAATGAGCAGTTCTTC. This sequence joins TRBV11-3 and TRBJ2-1; no firm D call. Looked up from germline, CDR1 is SGHNT and CDR2 is YENEEA. V was pared by 3 bases and J by 3 bases, with 3 bases between. The CDR3 runs to 12 residues.

In its sample, this clonotype was seen many times. The chain uses TRBV27 and TRBJ2-3, with TRBD2 identical over 11 bases. Trimming cost V 5 bases and J 8 bases; bases outside gene matches: 6. The CDR3 length is 14 residues. Germline CDR1 MNHEY, CDR2 SMNVEV (reference sequence). CDR3 in DNA: TGTGCCAGCAGTCCCTTAGCGGGGGGGCGTACGCAGTATTTT. Protein sequence: CASSPLAGGRTQYF.

The genes are TRBV6-5 and TRBJ2-7; D assignment may be TRBD1 or TRBD2 (5 bases each). V shed 6 bases and J shed 0 bases, with 15 bases lying between them. The CDR3 length is 15 residues. Germline CDR1 is MNHEY and CDR2 is SVGAGI. This chain's CDR3 is CASSPIKGTSYEQYF. CDR3 in DNA: TGTGCCAGCAGCCCTATCAAGGGGACCTCCTACGAGCAGTACTTC.

The CDR3, as DNA: TGTGCCAGCAGCTTCCGACAGACCCACACTGAAGCTTTCTTT. Its translation is CASSFRQTHTEAFF. The gene calls are TRBV7-2 and TRBJ1-1; D might be TRBD1 (5 bases). Germline loops: CDR1 SGHTA, CDR2 FQGNSA. Trimming took 3 bases from V and 3 from J, leaving 11 bases between them. CDR3 size: 14 residues.

This clonotype was observed once. This chain uses TRBV19 with TRBJ2-7, with 8 nucleotides matching TRBD2. Germline V gene data show CDR1 as LNHDA and CDR2 as SQIVND (reference sequence). The junction had 7 bases not matched to a gene; V was cut back by 6 bases and J by 3 bases. The CDR3 has 14 amino acids. The CDR3, as DNA: TGTGCCAGTAGGGGAGCGGGGGCCTACTACGAGCAGTACTTC. This codes for CASRGAGAYYEQYF.

V is TRBV29-1 and J is TRBJ1-1; 9 nucleotides align to TRBD1. Germline V gives CDR1 SQVTM, CDR2 ANQGSEA. Germline trimming cut 6 bases from V and 4 bases from J; bases unmatched to any gene: 6. The CDR3 runs to 13 residues. Here the CDR3 reads CSVAGQGSTEAFF. The CDR3 DNA reads as TGCAGCGTGGCGGGACAGGGATCCACTGAAGCTTTCTTT. The full variable domain, rest sourced from reference TRBV29-1 and TRBJ1-1, is SAVISQKPSRDICQRGTSLTIQCQVDSQVTMMFWYRQQPGQSLTLIATANQGSEATYESGFVIDKFPISRPNLTFSTLTVSNMSPEDSSIYLCSVAGQGSTEAFFGQGTRLTVV.

Many counts were recorded for this clonotype. This sequence joins TRBV3-1 and TRBJ2-7; perhaps D is TRBD1 or TRBD2 (5 bases each). Per the germline V gene, CDR1 is LGHDT and CDR2 is YNNKEL (reference sequence). The CDR3 is made up of 12 amino acids. V lost 5 bases and J lost 2, with 7 bases in between. The CDR3 DNA is TGTGCCAGCAGCTCGGGACCCTACGAGCAGTACTTC. Protein: CASSSGPYEQYF.

CDR3 loop: CSVLKLRGRFYEQYF. The CDR3 nucleotides read TGCAGCGTTCTCAAACTCAGGGGGCGTTTCTACGAGCAGTACTTC. The chain combines TRBV29-1 with TRBJ2-7, with 8 positions matching TRBD1. The germline CDR1 and CDR2 sequences are SQVTM and ANQGSEA. This CDR3 has 15 amino acids. V shed 5 bases and J 3 bases; nucleotides not matched to a gene: 12.

The V gene is TRBV29-1, the J gene TRBJ2-3; TRBD2 matches at 8 bases. The CDR3 is 13 amino acids. V lost 6 bases to trimming and J lost 5 bases; unmatched junction nucleotides: 7. CDR1 and CDR2 from the germline V gene are SQVTM and ANQGSEA. The CDR3 DNA is TGCAGCGTCGGGACTAGTTTAAGAGATACGCAGTATTTT. Translating gives CSVGTSLRDTQYF.